These T cell receptor beta chains were read from a single sample in a study of shared clonotypes between healthy human individuals. Sequenced by immunoSEQ multiplex PCR; TCRdb stores in-frame clones only, minus some. The table records about 2.4 million clones, 90% to 95% of them present only once. Sequencing input: naive CD4+ T cells from PBMCs. These receptors were obtained from a young man in good health. Some clones in this sample may be carry-over from other donors' samples. The CDR3 runs from the conserved cysteine through the conserved F or W. D genes are given only for firm matches. Rows give clone size only sometimes, using once, few, many, or a class for an expanded clone.

v_gene	d_gene	abundance	j_gene	CDR3nt	CDR3aa
TRBV5-4	.	.	TRBJ2-2	TGTGCCAGCAGGTCGGAAACCGGGGAGCTGTTTTTT	CASRSETGELFF
TRBV2	TRBD2	.	TRBJ2-5	TGTGCCAGCAGTGCCACAGCGGGAGGGGGAGAGACCCAGTACTTC	CASSATAGGGETQYF
TRBV14	TRBD2	.	TRBJ2-1	TGTGCCAGCAGCCGATTTGTGGCCAGCGGGAGGGTCAATGAGCAGTTCTTC	CASSRFVASGRVNEQFF
TRBV15	.	.	TRBJ2-5	TGTGCCACCAGCGGTCCCTCGGTGGAGACCCAGTACTTC	CATSGPSVETQYF
TRBV6-1	.	.	TRBJ2-7	TGTGCCAGCAGTACCGAAGGTGCAGTTACCGAGCAGTACTTC	CASSTEGAVTEQYF
TRBV14	.	.	TRBJ2-3	TGTGCGAGCGAATCGGGGAGGTTTCCAGATACGCAGTATTTT	CASESGRFPDTQYF
TRBV5-1	.	few	TRBJ1-2	TGCGCCAGCAGCTCACAGGGTAACTATGGCTACACCTTC	CASSSQGNYGYTF
TRBV5-4	.	.	TRBJ2-3	TGTGCCAGCAGCCACCCTGAGGGGGGTGATACGCAGTATTTT	CASSHPEGGDTQYF
TRBV6-1	.	once	TRBJ2-5	TGTGCCAGCAGTGTCTCCGATGTCGGGGAGACCCAGTACTTC	CASSVSDVGETQYF
TRBV29-1	TRBD2	.	TRBJ2-7	TGCAGCGTTGAGACCCTTACTAGCGCCAGCTCCTACGAGCAGTACTTC	CSVETLTSASSYEQYF
TRBV28	.	.	TRBJ2-7	TGTGCCAGCACGGCCCCCCAGGGGCAGTACTTC	CASTAPQGQYF
TRBV5-1	.	.	TRBJ2-5	TGCGCCAGCAGCTCCCTAGGGGGCGGGAACCAAGAGACCCAGTACTTC	CASSSLGGGNQETQYF
TRBV7-8	TRBD1	.	TRBJ2-7	TGTGCCAGCAGCTTAAGGTCTCTGGCAGGGGGCAACGAGCAGTACTTC	CASSLRSLAGGNEQYF
TRBV10-3	TRBD1	few	TRBJ1-1	TGTGCCATCAGTACCGGGACAGGGACCACTGAAGCTTTCTTT	CAISTGTGTTEAFF
TRBV6-5	TRBD1	.	TRBJ2-3	TGTGCCAGCAGACGGGACAGCTCAATTGATACGCAGTATTTT	CASRRDSSIDTQYF
TRBV14	.	.	TRBJ2-1	TGTGCCAGCAGCTACGACTCAAGCTCCTACAATGAGCAGTTCTTC	CASSYDSSSYNEQFF
TRBV5-1	TRBD1	.	TRBJ2-1	TGCGCCAGCAGCCGCCCCGGACAGGGGTCTGGCGATGAGCAGTTCTTC	CASSRPGQGSGDEQFF
TRBV9	.	.	TRBJ2-1	TGTGCCAGCAGCCCGGGTATCGGATCCTACAATGAGCAGTTCTTC	CASSPGIGSYNEQFF
TRBV28	.	.	TRBJ2-5	TGTGCCAGCAGATCCATCTTCCAAGAGACCCAGTACTTC	CASRSIFQETQYF
TRBV5-1	TRBD2	.	TRBJ2-3	TGCGCCAGCAGCTTGCGGGCTAGCGGGACTAGCACAGATACGCAGTATTTT	CASSLRASGTSTDTQYF
TRBV5-1	TRBD1	.	TRBJ2-1	TGCGCCAGCAGCTCGGACAGGGACAATGAGCAGTTCTTC	CASSSDRDNEQFF
TRBV5-5	TRBD2	.	TRBJ2-1	TGTGCCAGCAGCCCAACTAGCGGGAGTCTCAATGAGCAGTTCTTC	CASSPTSGSLNEQFF
TRBV18	.	few	TRBJ1-1	TGTGCCAGCTCACCGACCTATACAGAGCCGAACACTGAAGCTTTCTTT	CASSPTYTEPNTEAFF
TRBV28	.	.	TRBJ1-5	TGTGCCATTGCGGCCCCGATGCTTTATAGCAATCAGCCCCAGCATTTT	CAIAAPMLYSNQPQHF
TRBV5-4	.	once	TRBJ2-7	TGTGCCAGCAGCCCCCTGGGCTACGAGCAGTACTTC	CASSPLGYEQYF
TRBV5-1	TRBD2	.	TRBJ2-5	TGCGCCAGCAGCTCCCCCGGGGTGGCTAGCGGGAATTGGGAGACCCAGTACTTC	CASSSPGVASGNWETQYF
TRBV7-8	TRBD2	.	TRBJ2-5	TGTGCCAGCAGCAGAGCGAGCGGGGTCGGAGAGACCCAGTACTTC	CASSRASGVGETQYF
TRBV18	.	.	TRBJ2-2	TGTGCCAGCTCGCTAACGGTGCCCACCGGGGAGCTGTTTTTT	CASSLTVPTGELFF
TRBV27	.	.	TRBJ1-6	TGTGCCAGCAGTTTATCGAAAGCGGGGTTTGGTTCACCCCTCCACTTT	CASSLSKAGFGSPLHF
TRBV23-1	.	.	TRBJ1-5	TGCGCCAGCAGTCAATCGAGGCAGAAGCCTTATAGCAATCAGCCCCAGCATTTT	CASSQSRQKPYSNQPQHF
TRBV4-3	TRBD2	.	TRBJ2-7	TGCGCCAGCAGCCAAGGGGCAGCGGGAAGCTCCTACGAGCAGTACTTC	CASSQGAAGSSYEQYF
TRBV28	.	once	TRBJ2-2	TGTGCCAGCAGTCTGCCTGAACGGGTCGTCACCGGGGAGCTGTTTTTT	CASSLPERVVTGELFF
TRBV11-2	TRBD1	.	TRBJ1-1	TGTGCCAGCAGCACCGACAGGGCTGAAGCTTTCTTT	CASSTDRAEAFF
TRBV28	.	few	TRBJ2-7	TGTGCCAGCAGTTTATTTGCAGGGTTCTACGAGCAGTACTTC	CASSLFAGFYEQYF
TRBV18	.	.	TRBJ2-5	TGTGCCAGCTCACCAGGGACCGTCCCCCAAGAGACCCAGTACTTC	CASSPGTVPQETQYF
TRBV30	.	few	TRBJ1-1	TGTGCCTGGAGTGTACTCGGTGGGTATATGAACACTGAAGCTTTCTTT	CAWSVLGGYMNTEAFF
TRBV27	.	.	TRBJ1-2	TGTGCCAGCAGTCCCTCAGGGGCCGGCTCGTGGTACACCTTC	CASSPSGAGSWYTF
TRBV5-1	.	.	TRBJ1-2	TGCGCCAGCAGCTTGGTAGACAGGATCTATGGCTACACCTTC	CASSLVDRIYGYTF
TRBV27	.	.	TRBJ1-1	TGTGCCAGCAGTTTATCGATATACTCTGGGGGTGTTGAAGGGGACACTGAAGCTTTCTTT	CASSLSIYSGGVEGDTEAFF
TRBV29-1	.	.	TRBJ2-2	TGCAGCGTTGAACCTCAAACCGGGGAGCTGTTTTTT	CSVEPQTGELFF
TRBV2	.	once	TRBJ2-3	TGTGCCAGTGACAGAGGGGTGGGTACGCAGTATTTT	CASDRGVGTQYF